This entry concerns a single T cell receptor (beta chain). The data are from a study of cytomegalovirus exposure and HLA in healthy donors. PCR used 60 Vbeta primers and 13 Jbeta primers. Generated by immunoSEQ multiplex PCR, the TCRdb table keeps only in-frame clones and is missing some. Here the sample spans around 190,000 clones, 65% to 90% being singletons. Trimming removed 5 bases from V and 6 bases from J; junction bases left unmatched: 5. Germline CDR1 is SGHAT and CDR2 is FQNNGV. The CDR3 totals 15 residues. The sample taken for sequencing was PBMCs. The rearrangement uses TRBV11-2 and TRBJ2-1; 12 bases match TRBD2. The receptor was isolated from a girl aged 2-9 years in good health and CMV-seropositive. This CDR3 is CASSLSTSGSNEQFF. CDR3 nucleotides: TGTGCCAGCAGCCTATCGACTAGCGGGAGCAATGAGCAGTTCTTC.